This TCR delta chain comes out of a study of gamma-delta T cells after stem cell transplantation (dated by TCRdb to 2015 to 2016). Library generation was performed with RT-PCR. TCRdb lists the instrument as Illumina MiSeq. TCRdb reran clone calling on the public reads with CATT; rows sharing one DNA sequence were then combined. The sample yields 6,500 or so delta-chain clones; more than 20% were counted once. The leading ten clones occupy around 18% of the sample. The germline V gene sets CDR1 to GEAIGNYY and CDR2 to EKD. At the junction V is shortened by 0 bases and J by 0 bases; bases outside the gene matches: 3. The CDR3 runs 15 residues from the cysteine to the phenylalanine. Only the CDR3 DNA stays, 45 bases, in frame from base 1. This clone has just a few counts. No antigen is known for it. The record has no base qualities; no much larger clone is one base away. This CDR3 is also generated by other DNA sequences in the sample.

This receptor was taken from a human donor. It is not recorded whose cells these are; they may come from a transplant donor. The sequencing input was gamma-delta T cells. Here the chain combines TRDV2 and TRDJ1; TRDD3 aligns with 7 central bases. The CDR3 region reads CACDTVGEYTDKLIF. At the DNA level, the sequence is TGTGCCTGTGACACCGTGGGGGAGTACACCGATAAACTCATCTTT.